These T cell receptor beta chains were read from a single sample in a study of identical twins' blood T cells. TCRdb re-analysed the 5' RACE reads in MiXCR, keeping a single row per CDR3 protein. Here the sample spans 300,000 to 450,000 distinct CDR3 sequences, 28% being singletons. The sequencing sample was made of PBMCs. Receptors originate from a woman aged 18 to 55 in good health. Both conserved end residues are part of each CDR3. The D gene is left open where the match is weak. Only some rows state a clone size, as once, few, many or a class for expanded clones.

>.|TRBD2|TRBJ2-4|TRBV19
TGTGCCAGTAAGACTAGCAAGGCCAAAAACATTCAGTACTTC
CASKTSKAKNIQYF
>.|.|TRBJ1-1|TRBV5-1
TGCGCCAGCAGCTTCTCAGGAGGGAACACTGAAGCTTTCTTT
CASSFSGGNTEAFF
>few|TRBD1|TRBJ2-3|TRBV20-1
TGCAGTGCTAGCGCGACAGGGTCTAGCACAGATACGCAGTATTTT
CSASATGSSTDTQYF
>many|TRBD1|TRBJ1-1|TRBV20-1
TGCAGTGCTAAAGAACAGGGGGACACTGAAGCTTTCTTT
CSAKEQGDTEAFF
>few|.|TRBJ1-1|TRBV20-1
TGCAGTGCTAGATTCGGGGACTCCAAATTGTTT
CSARFGDSKLF
>few|TRBD1|TRBJ1-2|TRBV29-1
TGCAGCGTTGAAGGGGCAGGGGGAGAAGGCGGCTACACCTTC
CSVEGAGGEGGYTF
>.|TRBD2|TRBJ2-1|TRBV29-1
TGCAGCGTAGCTCGGACTAGCGGAGCTAATGAGCAGTTCTTC
CSVARTSGANEQFF
>.|.|TRBJ1-2|TRBV29-1
TGCAGCGTCGGACAGACTTATGGCTACACCTTC
CSVGQTYGYTF
>once|TRBD1|TRBJ1-1|TRBV7-2
TGTGCCAGCAGCTGGACAGGGTCGGGCACTGAAGCTTTCTTT
CASSWTGSGTEAFF
>few|TRBD2|TRBJ2-5|TRBV20-1
TGCAGTGCTAGGACCCTAGCGGAGTATCGAGAGACCCAGTACTTC
CSARTLAEYRETQYF
>.|.|TRBJ1-5|TRBV6-5
TGTGCCAGCGGACCCGAGGTGGATCAGCCCCAGCATTTT
CASGPEVDQPQHF
>.|.|TRBJ1-2|TRBV27
TGTGCCAGCAGTTTAAGTTGGGGCACCTTCTATGGCTACACCTTC
CASSLSWGTFYGYTF
>many|.|TRBJ1-1|TRBV29-1
TGCAGCGTTGAACAGTACACTGAAGCTTTCTTT
CSVEQYTEAFF
>.|.|TRBJ1-5|TRBV20-1
TGCAGTGCCGGGGGGGGCGGAAGAGGTCAGCCCCAGCATTTT
CSAGGGGRGQPQHF
>many|.|TRBJ1-5|TRBV29-1
TGCAGCGTAAGTTCCAGGGGCGGCAATCAGCCCCAGCATTTT
CSVSSRGGNQPQHF
>few|TRBD2|TRBJ2-3|TRBV6-2/TRBV6-3
TGTGCCAGCAGTTGGAGAATGACTAGCGGGAAGTTGGATACGCAGTATTTT
CASSWRMTSGKLDTQYF
>few|.|TRBJ1-1|TRBV3-2
TGTGCCAGCAGCCAAGATGTGGGCGGCACTGAAGCTTTCTTT
CASSQDVGGTEAFF
>few|.|TRBJ2-7|TRBV10-1
TGCGCCAGCAGCCCCGGACAATACGAGCAGTACTTC
CASSPGQYEQYF
>.|TRBD1|TRBJ1-5|TRBV6-2/TRBV6-3
TGTGCCAGCAGTCCACGACAGGGACAGCCCCAGCATTTT
CASSPRQGQPQHF
>.|.|TRBJ2-2|TRBV5-1
TGCGCCAGCAGCTTGGAAACCGGCGGGGAGCTGTTTTTT
CASSLETGGELFF
>.|.|TRBJ2-2|TRBV3-1
TGTGCCAGCAGTTCAATGTTTGGGGAGCTGTTTTTT
CASSSMFGELFF
>.|TRBD2|TRBJ2-1|TRBV6-5
TGTGCCAGCAGTTACCCCGGGACTAGCAATGAGCAGTTCTTC
CASSYPGTSNEQFF
>.|.|TRBJ2-1|TRBV11-3
TGTGCCAGCGGACGTTCTAGCGCTCGGAATGAGCAGTTCTTC
CASGRSSARNEQFF
>few|TRBD2|TRBJ2-1|TRBV12-3/TRBV12-4
TGTGCCAGCAGTGAGGGACTAGCGGATGAGCAGTTCTTC
CASSEGLADEQFF
>.|.|TRBJ2-7|TRBV7-8
TGTGCCAGCAGCTTAGCACACTACTACGAGCAGTACTTC
CASSLAHYYEQYF
>.|TRBD1|TRBJ1-1|TRBV9
TGTGCCAGCAGCGTTGACAGGGACTCCACTGAAGCTTTCTTT
CASSVDRDSTEAFF
>.|TRBD1|TRBJ1-4|TRBV19
TGTGCCAGCAGCCAGGACAGGGGCGACGAAAAACTGTTTTTT
CASSQDRGDEKLFF
>.|.|TRBJ2-3|TRBV20-1
TGCAGTGCTAGAGACCCCCGGTCCGCTAGCACAGATACGCAGTATTTT
CSARDPRSASTDTQYF
>many|.|TRBJ1-1|TRBV6-6
TGTGCCAGCAGTTACCCCCCCCTGGAAGCTTTCTTT
CASSYPPLEAFF
>.|.|TRBJ1-2|TRBV11-2
TGTGCCAGCAGCTACCGAGGCCCCGATCAGGGATCTAGGGACTATGGCTACACCTTC
CASSYRGPDQGSRDYGYTF
>.|.|TRBJ1-6|TRBV27
TGTGCCAGCAGTTTGTGGTCAAGCTCCTATAATTCACCCCTCCACTTT
CASSLWSSSYNSPLHF
>few|.|TRBJ2-3|TRBV5-1
TGCGCCAGCGGGCGGGGGCCAGATACGCAGTATTTT
CASGRGPDTQYF
>.|TRBD2|TRBJ2-1|TRBV5-4
TGTGCCAGCCGAGCGGGAGTCGGGAATGAGCAGTTCTTC
CASRAGVGNEQFF
>.|TRBD2|TRBJ2-5|TRBV14
TGTGCCAGCAGCCGACTAGCCTCCAGGGAGACCCAGTACTTC
CASSRLASRETQYF
>few|.|TRBJ1-2|TRBV15
TGTGCCACCAGTCCCGGGACGAGTGGCTACACCTTC
CATSPGTSGYTF
>.|.|TRBJ1-2|TRBV3-1
TGTGGCAGCAGCCAAGACCGGTTAGGGGATGGCTACACCTTC
CGSSQDRLGDGYTF
>.|.|TRBJ2-7|TRBV6-1
TGTGCCAGCATACCCAGCTCCTACGAGCAGTACTTC
CASIPSSYEQYF
>few|.|TRBJ2-3|TRBV5-1
TGCGCCAGCAGCTTGGAGACCCCTAGCACAGATACGCAGTATTTT
CASSLETPSTDTQYF
>.|.|TRBJ2-2|TRBV7-2
TGTGCCAGCAGCTTAGATAGGAGGGCCACCGGGGAGCTGTTTTTT
CASSLDRRATGELFF
>few|.|TRBJ2-7|TRBV28
TGTGCCAGCAGCTTCCCTCAAGGGGGGTCCGAGCAGTACTTC
CASSFPQGGSEQYF
>.|.|TRBJ1-1|TRBV6-5
TGTGCCAGCAGTTACTCGTACGGTGAAGCTTTCTTT
CASSYSYGEAFF
>.|.|TRBJ2-5|TRBV10-3
TGTGCCATCGGAGATCAAGAGACCCAGTACTTC
CAIGDQETQYF
>few|TRBD1|TRBJ1-3|TRBV7-2
TGTGCCAGCAGCATCGCCGGGACAGGGCTTGGAAACACCATATATTTT
CASSIAGTGLGNTIYF
>.|.|TRBJ2-1|TRBV6-1
TGTGCCAGCAGTGAAGATGGTCTATTCTCCTACAATGAGCAGTTCTTC
CASSEDGLFSYNEQFF
>.|.|TRBJ1-1|TRBV7-9
TGTGCCAGCACCCCCACCGGGCGGACTGAAGCTTTCTTT
CASTPTGRTEAFF
>few|.|TRBJ1-1|TRBV11-1
TGTGCCAGCAGCTTAGGAGGGCAAAGAAACACTGAAGCTTTCTTT
CASSLGGQRNTEAFF
>few|.|TRBJ1-5|TRBV6-2/TRBV6-3
TGTGCCAGCAGTTACAGGGGAGGCGGTCAGCCCCAGCATTTT
CASSYRGGGQPQHF
>many|TRBD1|TRBJ1-1|TRBV11-2
TGTGCCAGCAGCTTCTTGGGACAGGCTGAAGCTTTCTTT
CASSFLGQAEAFF